This T cell receptor (beta chain) comes out of a study of OX40 agonist ivuxolimab in advanced cancers. For the wider study: Ivuxolimab, which targeted the costimulatory receptor OX40 (CD134), was an agonistic, fully human IgG2 monoclonal antibody. Intravenous ivuxolimab was administered to patients every 2 weeks at six dose levels: 0.01, 0.1, 0.3, 1.5, 3 and 10 mg/kg. Among the 52 dose-escalation patients, around 19 had hepatocellular carcinoma, 15 or so melanoma, 9 renal cell carcinoma and 9 head and neck cancer. A male proportion of roughly 80% and a mean age of about 60 years, ranging from about 20 to 80, were recorded for the dose-escalation cohort. Patients were allowed to have had prior anti-PD-1, anti-PD-L1 or anti-CTLA-4 therapy, and around 41% of the dose-escalation patients had previously received checkpoint inhibitors. Partial responses occurred in three dose-escalation patients, of whom one had hepatocellular carcinoma and two had cutaneous melanoma. The purpose of peripheral TCRbeta sequencing was to test whether ivuxolimab changed TCR sequence diversity and led to clonal T-cell expansion. The paper reports the monotherapy dose-escalation portion (N of about 50 patients) of the phase I ivuxolimab trial. The investigation overall reported the following: In the 0.1-3.0 mg/kg groups, partial responders had among the lowest normalized peripheral clonal expansion, particularly in CD8+ T cells. After ivuxolimab, more expanded clones were found on average in CD8+ T cells than in CD4+ T cells. Antigen specificity was not determined for the clonally expanded peripheral T cells. Low levels of normalized T-cell clonal expansion were also seen in some patients who did not respond. At doses of 0.1 to 3.0 mg/kg, clonal expansion of both CD4+ and CD8+ blood T cells was observed from baseline to week 6.

The trial excluded patients who had a history of autoimmune disease or were on systemic immunosuppression. Peripheral blood for TCR sequencing was collected from all dose cohorts at baseline, on cycle 4 day 1, and on cycle 7 day 1. The samples were drawn from a first-in-human, open-label, multicenter phase I dose-escalation trial of ivuxolimab. Adults with locally advanced or metastatic melanoma, renal cell carcinoma, hepatocellular carcinoma or head and neck squamous cell carcinoma were enrolled in the trial. Before TCR sequencing, CD4+ and CD8+ T cells were separately sorted from peripheral blood. To sequence the TCRbeta CDR3 region, genomic DNA was isolated from the sorted cells. The immunoSEQ Assay was used to sequence the TCRbeta CDR3 regions. TCRdb carries this immuneACCESS record with in-frame sequences only. Its versions omit some clonotypes, under half of them owing to an unresolved V gene in the studies checked, with the rest unexplained. The sample includes tens of thousands of clones, with 88% observed a single time. Around 54% of the sample is held by the ten biggest clonotypes.

The CDR3 has 16 amino acids, counting the end cysteine and phenylalanine. The kept DNA is CDR3 alone, 48 bases in frame from the first base. Concerning this clone: It lacks a known antigen. No much larger clone exists at a distance of one base, and base qualities are not known.

This receptor chain uses TRBV21-1 and TRBJ2-1. TRBV21-1 is a pseudogene locus. The sample was CD4+ or CD8+ T cells sorted from blood, taken in a trial of the OX40 agonist ivuxolimab. This TCR was recovered from an adult with an advanced solid tumor such as melanoma, head and neck, liver or kidney cancer. The sequenced DNA: TGTGCCAGCAGCAATCCAGGGACGCAAAAAAACAATGAGCAGTTCTTC. Its protein product is CASSNPGTQKNNEQFF.